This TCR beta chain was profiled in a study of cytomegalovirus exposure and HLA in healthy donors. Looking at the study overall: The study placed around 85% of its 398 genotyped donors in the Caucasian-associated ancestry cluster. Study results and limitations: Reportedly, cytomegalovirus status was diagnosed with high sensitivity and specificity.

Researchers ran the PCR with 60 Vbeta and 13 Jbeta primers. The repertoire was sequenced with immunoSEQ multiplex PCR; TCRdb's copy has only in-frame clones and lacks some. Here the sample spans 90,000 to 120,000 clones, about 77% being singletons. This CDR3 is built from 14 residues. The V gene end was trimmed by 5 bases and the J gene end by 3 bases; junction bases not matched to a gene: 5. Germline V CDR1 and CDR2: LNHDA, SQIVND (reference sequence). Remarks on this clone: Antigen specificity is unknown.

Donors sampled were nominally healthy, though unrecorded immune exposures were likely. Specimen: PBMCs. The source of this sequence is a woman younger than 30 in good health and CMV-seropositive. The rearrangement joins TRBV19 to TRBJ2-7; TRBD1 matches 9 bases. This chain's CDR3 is CASSSRDRDYEQYF. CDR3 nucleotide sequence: TGTGCCAGTAGTTCTCGGGACAGGGACTACGAGCAGTACTTC.